This is a list of T cell receptor beta chains from one sample in a study of blood T cell repertoires in COVID-19. Using immunoSEQ multiplex PCR, the repertoire was profiled, and TCRdb retains in-frame clones only, with some absent. The sample holds around 200,000 clones, about four fifths seen once. The sequenced material came from peripheral blood. The source of these receptors is a woman in her thirties or forties with active or convalescent COVID-19. Each CDR3 is given with its conserved first and last residue. D genes are given only for firm matches. Not all rows give a size; the values are once, few, many and, for expanded clones, a class.

j_call: TRBJ2-3
d_call: .
clone_size: .
v_call: TRBV11-2
cdr3_nt: TGTGCCAGCAGCCTGGCGGGGAACACAGATACGCAGTATTTT
cdr3_aa: CASSLAGNTDTQYF

j_call: TRBJ1-1
d_call: .
clone_size: .
v_call: TRBV7-3
cdr3_nt: TGTGCCAGCAGCTTAACCGCAGGGGTCGCTGAAGCTTTCTTT
cdr3_aa: CASSLTAGVAEAFF

j_call: TRBJ1-1
d_call: .
clone_size: .
v_call: TRBV20-1
cdr3_nt: TGCAGTGCTAGTTGGGGGAGGGGATGGACTGAAGCTTTCTTT
cdr3_aa: CSASWGRGWTEAFF

j_call: TRBJ1-2
d_call: .
clone_size: once
v_call: TRBV7-2
cdr3_nt: TGTGCCAGCAGCTTAAGTGCAGGGGACAACTATGGCTACACCTTC
cdr3_aa: CASSLSAGDNYGYTF

j_call: TRBJ2-7
d_call: TRBD2
clone_size: .
v_call: TRBV3-1/TRBV3-2
cdr3_nt: TGTGCCAGCAGCCCCGCCGGGACTAGTGGCGAGCAGTACTTC
cdr3_aa: CASSPAGTSGEQYF

j_call: TRBJ2-3
d_call: TRBD2
clone_size: .
v_call: TRBV19
cdr3_nt: TGTGCCAGTAGTATTTGGTCTAGCGGGGGCACAGATACGCAGTATTTT
cdr3_aa: CASSIWSSGGTDTQYF

j_call: TRBJ2-4
d_call: .
clone_size: .
v_call: TRBV6-2/TRBV6-3
cdr3_nt: TGTGCCAGCAGCATAACCTGGGGCCTAGCCAAAAACATTCAGTACTTC
cdr3_aa: CASSITWGLAKNIQYF

j_call: TRBJ1-4
d_call: TRBD1
clone_size: few
v_call: TRBV2
cdr3_nt: TGTGCCAGCAAGAGGGACAGGGATGAAAAACTGTTTTTT
cdr3_aa: CASKRDRDEKLFF

j_call: TRBJ1-1
d_call: .
clone_size: .
v_call: TRBV3-1/TRBV3-2
cdr3_nt: TGTGCCGCGAGCACAGGGCCGACTGAAGCTTTCTTT
cdr3_aa: CAASTGPTEAFF

j_call: TRBJ1-1
d_call: TRBD1
clone_size: few
v_call: TRBV10-3
cdr3_nt: TGTGCCGCCCGGGACAGCGAGAAGATGTTCTACACTGAAGCTTTCTTT
cdr3_aa: CAARDSEKMFYTEAFF

j_call: TRBJ1-4
d_call: TRBD1
clone_size: few
v_call: TRBV6-5
cdr3_nt: TGTGCCAGCAGAGAGGACAGGGGCGGAAAACTGTTTTTT
cdr3_aa: CASREDRGGKLFF

j_call: TRBJ2-7
d_call: TRBD2
clone_size: .
v_call: TRBV27
cdr3_nt: TGTGCCAGCAGGCCCGGGACTAGCGGATACGAGCAGTACTTC
cdr3_aa: CASRPGTSGYEQYF

j_call: TRBJ2-5
d_call: .
clone_size: .
v_call: TRBV9
cdr3_nt: TGTGCCAGCAGCAATTTCCGGAGGGGCGGAGGGGAGACCCAGTACTTC
cdr3_aa: CASSNFRRGGGETQYF

j_call: TRBJ2-5
d_call: .
clone_size: .
v_call: TRBV12-5
cdr3_nt: TGTGCTAGTGGTTTAACGAGGGAGACCCAGTACTTC
cdr3_aa: CASGLTRETQYF